This T cell receptor beta chain is from a study of tumor-infiltrating lymphocytes in primary liver carcinoma. Study context: Patients, male and female, were 30 to 69 years old.

Comment on this clonotype: Its antigen is unknown. One junction end does not reproduce the germline sequence, and a read error may be involved.

Out of unsorted whole blood came the blood RNA, and germline DNA was extracted as well. There are 15 residues in the CDR3. Looked up from germline, CDR1 is SGHRS and CDR2 is YFSETQ. The study, taken as a whole, reports: Tumors significantly exceeded blood in top-250-clone fraction (p = 0.039).

Starting from 500 ng of total RNA, TCR beta cDNA was produced with a primer in the constant region. Amplification in three nested multiplex PCR rounds with slightly modified ARM-PCR gave rise to TCR beta libraries. Forward primers for TRBV1-TRBV30 and a C-beta reverse primer served the first two PCR rounds, at 10 cycles each. TCRdb reanalysed the multiplex PCR reads using MiXCR and keeps one entry per CDR3 protein. Of approximately 300,000 distinct CDR3 sequences listed, roughly 60% are singletons. The clonotype comes from a man aged 40-55 years with primary liver carcinoma and hepatitis B virus infection. The chain carries TRBV5-1 and TRBJ2-7, with 8 bases identical to TRBD1. Sequencing input: peripheral blood. The CDR3 DNA reads as TGCGCCGGCAGCTTCGCGGCAGGGGGCCCTTACGAGCAGTACTTC. Translated, it gives CAGSFAAGGPYEQYF.